This TCR beta chain was captured in a study of control samples from healthy donors and cancer patients. Germline lookup yields CDR1 SGHTA and CDR2 FQGNSA. Trimming stripped 6 bases from V and 4 bases from J, with 9 bases between. The CDR3 is made up of 13 amino acids. Libraries were prepared by immunoSEQ multiplex PCR; TCRdb keeps only in-frame clonotypes and omits some of them. The top ten hold roughly 1.3% of the sample, which has about 180,000 clones, almost 90% seen once. The sequence was obtained from a woman aged 45 to 65 in good health. This rearrangement joins TRBV7-2 to TRBJ2-2; D not certain. Sequencing was done on a sample of blood. The CDR3, as DNA: TGTGCCAGCAGTCTACAGATCACCGGGGAGCTGTTTTTT. Its translation: CASSLQITGELFF.